The 6 T cell receptor beta chains listed next were all sequenced from one sample in a study of T cell repertoires and HLA-DP antigens. These receptors are not linked to any known antigen. This table comes from immunoSEQ multiplex PCR, and its TCRdb copy is limited to in-frame clones, with some not included. The table includes about 110,000 clones, more than 85% detected once. Sequencing was carried out using CD4+ T cells from PBMCs. The receptors shown here come from a woman between 18 and 29 years old in good health and CMV-seronegative.

The count of this clone is one. The gene calls are TRBV5-1 and TRBJ2-3, with TRBD2 matching over 9 bases. V lost 4 bases and J lost 0; bases outside the gene matches: 24. The CDR3 sequence is 22 residues long. Germline V gene sequence: CDR1 SGHRS, CDR2 YFSETQ. This chain's CDR3 is CASSRVGQEGIAGVTSTDTQYF. The CDR3 DNA reads as TGCGCCAGCAGCCGAGTAGGGCAGGAGGGAATAGCGGGAGTTACTAGCACAGATACGCAGTATTTT.

The V gene is TRBV4-1, the J gene TRBJ1-3, with 7 bases that match TRBD1. The CDR3 runs to 16 residues. Germline values: CDR1 MGHRA, CDR2 YSYEKL. The trim removed 4 bases at V and 9 bases at J, leaving 15 bases unmatched. The CDR3 is CASSRGQLMMETTIYF. The CDR3 DNA is TGCGCCAGCAGCCGGGGACAGTTAATGATGGAAACCACCATATATTTT.

The V call is TRBV19, the J call TRBJ1-5, with D perhaps TRBD1 (5 bases). V was shortened by 3 bases and J by 1 base, with 10 bases between the two germline ends. CDR3 size: 15 residues. From germline, CDR1 is LNHDA and CDR2 SQIVND (reference sequence). The CDR3 DNA reads as TGTGCCAGTAGTATGGGGGGAGGAAGCAATCAGCCCCAGCATTTT. It translates to CASSMGGGSNQPQHF. The full variable domain, with the rest looked up from reference TRBV19 and TRBJ1-5, is DGGITQSPKYLFRKEGQNVTLSCEQNLNHDAMYWYRQDPGQGLRLIYYSQIVNDFQKGDIAEGYSVSREKKESFPLTVTSAQKNPTAFYLCASSMGGGSNQPQHFGDGTRLSIL.

The chain joins TRBV25-1 to TRBJ2-7; 10 positions match TRBD1. This CDR3 comprises 14 residues. The V segment lost 4 bases and the J segment 5 bases; nucleotides outside the gene matches: 5. The germline V gene encodes CDR1 MGHDK and CDR2 SYGVNS. Written as DNA, the CDR3 is TGTGCCAGCAGTGTCCGGGACAGGGGTCACGAGCAGTACGTC. The encoded protein is CASSVRDRGHEQYV.

The rearrangement uses TRBV30 and TRBJ2-1; 9 nucleotides match TRBD2. CDR3 length: 15 residues. Germline lookup yields CDR1 GTSNPN and CDR2 SVGIG (reference sequence). V dropped 1 base and J dropped 7; count of bases not matched to a gene: 8. As DNA, the CDR3 is TGTGCCTGGAGTGGCGGGAGGGCCAGTACGAATGAGCAGTTCTTC. It translates to CAWSGGRASTNEQFF.

This rearrangement joins TRBV5-1 to TRBJ2-2; TRBD2 might be the D (5 bases). Germline loops: CDR1 SGHRS, CDR2 YFSETQ. The CDR3 runs 16 residues. The V end lost 1 base, the J end lost 7 bases, and 17 bases lay between the germline ends. CDR3 in DNA: TGCGCCAGCAGCTTGAATCAGGCCCAAGGGAGCGGGGAGCTGTTTTTT. This sequence encodes CASSLNQAQGSGELFF.